This entry lists 21 T cell receptor beta chains sequenced from one sample in a study of long-term antiretroviral therapy in people with HIV. Runs used v3.0 of the immunoSEQ assay and were done at survey level. Clones were read by immunoSEQ multiplex PCR, and TCRdb kept only the in-frame ones, dropping some. This sample has about 34,000 clones, with about 80% found just once. The specimen was unsorted PBMCs, collected 0.4 years before starting antiretroviral therapy. Receptors originate from a man between 18 and 35 years old with HIV.

V and J are TRBV7-9 and TRBJ2-1; TRBD1 matches at 9 bases. With 5 bases clipped from V and 6 bases from J, the junction kept 8 bases outside the gene matches. CDR1 is SEHNR and CDR2 is FQNEAQ in the germline V gene (reference sequence). The CDR3 is 15 amino acids. This CDR3 is CASSLTGGAGNEQFF. The CDR3 DNA follows: TGTGCCAGCAGCCTAACAGGGGGCGCAGGCAATGAGCAGTTCTTC. The full variable domain, its missing parts supplied by reference TRBV7-9 and TRBJ2-1, is DTGVSQNPRHKITKRGQNVTFRCDPISEHNRLYWYRQTLGQGPEFLTYFQNEAQLEKSRLLSDRFSAERPKGSFSTLEIQRTEQGDSAMYLCASSLTGGAGNEQFFGPGTRLTVL.

This rearrangement joins TRBV7-2 to TRBJ2-7; 8 nucleotides line up with TRBD1. Germline CDR1 is SGHTA and CDR2 is FQGNSA. The CDR3 covers 15 residues. With 5 bases clipped from V and 3 bases from J, the junction kept 9 bases outside the gene matches. Written as DNA, the CDR3 is TGTGCCAGCAGCCTCAGGAGGACAGGGAACTACGAGCAGTACTTC. This encodes CASSLRRTGNYEQYF.

The rearrangement links TRBV29-1 to TRBJ2-7, with 9 bases that match TRBD2. CDR3 length: 13 residues. Trimming at V came to 6 bases and at J to 1 base, leaving 4 bases not matched to a gene. Germline V CDR1 and CDR2: SQVTM, ANQGSEA. The CDR3 region has the DNA TGCAGCGTCTTAGCGGGAGAGTCCTACGAGCAGTACTTC. Amino acid sequence: CSVLAGESYEQYF.

In its sample, this clone was seen a few times. The CDR3 reads CASSPAVNYGYTF. DNA of the CDR3: TGTGCCAGCTCACCGGCAGTCAACTATGGCTACACCTTC. This chain connects TRBV18 to TRBJ1-2; no clear D gene. Germline loops: CDR1 KGHSH, CDR2 LQKENI. The germline V and J ends were trimmed by 3 bases and 2 bases, with 7 bases remaining between them. CDR3 length equals 13 residues.

The CDR3 reads CASSLLAGGGNEQYF. CDR3 DNA: TGTGCCAGCAGCCTACTAGCGGGAGGCGGGAACGAGCAGTACTTC. V and J are TRBV14 and TRBJ2-7, with 12 bases fitting TRBD2. The ends lost 4 bases at V and 5 bases at J; junction bases unmatched: 6. This CDR3 contains 15 residues. Germline CDR1 SGHDN, CDR2 FVKESK. Looking up the rest from reference TRBV14 and TRBJ2-7 gives the full variable domain: EAGVTQFPSHSVIEKGQTVTLRCDPISGHDNLYWYRRVMGKEIKFLLHFVKESKQDESGMPNNRFLAERTGGTYSTLKVQPAELEDSGVYFCASSLLAGGGNEQYFGPGTRLTVT.

CDR3 sequence reads: CASSLVLTTDTQYF. The DNA for the CDR3 is TGTGCCAGCAGCTTAGTTCTTACGACAGATACGCAGTATTTT. This chain links TRBV7-8 with TRBJ2-3, with D uncertain. This CDR3 spans 14 amino acids. The V end lost 1 base, the J end lost 3 bases, and 8 bases lay between the germline ends. CDR1 is SGHVS, CDR2 FQNEAQ, per germline.

The chain employs TRBV6-6 and TRBJ2-7, with D uncertain. Trimming stripped 7 bases from V and 1 base from J, with 11 bases between. CDR1 is MNHNY, CDR2 SVGAGI, per germline (reference sequence). CDR3 length: 13 amino acids. The CDR3 loop reads CASTQTGSYEQYF. In DNA form, the CDR3 reads TGTGCCAGCACCCAGACTGGTTCCTACGAGCAGTACTTC.

The chain carries TRBV6-5 and TRBJ2-2; 7 bases map to TRBD1. CDR3 length equals 16 residues. The germline V gene encodes CDR1 MNHEY and CDR2 SVGAGI. V gave up 2 bases and J gave up 1 base; unmatched junction bases: 4. CDR3 protein: CASSYNGQVNTGELFF. DNA of the CDR3: TGTGCCAGCAGTTACAACGGACAGGTGAACACCGGGGAGCTGTTTTTT.

The chain combines TRBV27 with TRBJ2-7, with TRBD1 identical over 8 bases. The CDR3 runs to 14 residues. V gave up 5 bases and J gave up 9 bases; unmatched junction bases: 12. Germline CDR1 and CDR2: MNHEY and SMNVEV (reference sequence). CDR3 bases: TGTGCCAGCAGTACACGGACAGGGATCATGGGGCAGTACTTC. Its translation is CASSTRTGIMGQYF.

This clone has a single count. The CDR3 region has the DNA TGTGCCAGCAGCTTAGAAGGGACAGACACTGAAGCTTTCTTT. It is translated as CASSLEGTDTEAFF. The chain combines TRBV7-9 with TRBJ1-1, with 7 bases that match TRBD1. The CDR3 has 14 amino acids. V lost 1 base, J lost 3 bases, and 2 bases stayed unmatched. Germline lookup yields CDR1 SEHNR and CDR2 FQNEAQ (reference sequence).

A single count supports this clone. CDR3 residues: CASSYQGSNYGYTF. DNA for the CDR3: TGTGCCAGTAGTTACCAGGGATCCAACTATGGCTACACCTTC. The chain combines TRBV19 with TRBJ1-2, with D possibly TRBD1 on 5 matching bases. CDR3 length equals 14 residues. Germline V gives CDR1 LNHDA, CDR2 SQIVND (reference sequence). V gave up 5 bases and J gave up 2 bases, with 12 bases separating them.

The rearrangement joins TRBV7-2 to TRBJ2-1; 9 bases agree with TRBD2. The CDR3 is 16 residues long. V lost 3 bases, J lost 9 bases, and 12 bases stayed unmatched. Germline CDR1 and CDR2: SGHTA and FQGNSA. CDR3 sequence: CASSLPLAGWGGEQFF. The CDR3 DNA sequence: TGTGCCAGCAGCTTGCCTCTAGCGGGATGGGGGGGTGAGCAGTTCTTC.

The chain links TRBV19 to TRBJ1-1, with 8 bases that match TRBD1. The CDR3 is 15 amino acids. J gave up 0 bases and V 5 bases, and 5 bases lay outside the gene matches. Germline V gene lookup returns CDR1 LNHDA and CDR2 SQIVND (reference sequence). The DNA for the CDR3 is TGTGCCAGTAGTCTTAGGACAGGGCTGAACACTGAAGCTTTCTTT. Translated, it gives CASSLRTGLNTEAFF.

The chain employs TRBV7-2 and TRBJ1-1; the D gene is possibly TRBD1 (5 bases). Trimming cost V 0 bases and J 9 bases, with 14 bases left between them. The CDR3 is made up of 14 amino acids. Germline V CDR1 and CDR2: SGHTA, FQGNSA. The CDR3 coding sequence is TGTGCCAGCAGCTTAGCAGGAGAAAGGGGACAAGCTTTCTTT. As protein: CASSLAGERGQAFF.

This sequence joins TRBV11-2 and TRBJ2-1; 11 bases are shared with TRBD2. After removal of 3 bases from V and 6 bases from J, the junction contained 4 bases not matched to a gene. In germline, CDR1 is SGHAT, CDR2 FQNNGV. This CDR3 contains 15 residues. The CDR3, as DNA: TGTGCCAGCAGCTTGGGACTAGCGGACATCAATGAGCAGTTCTTC. Amino acids: CASSLGLADINEQFF.

The chain has TRBV27 and TRBJ2-3; no firm D call. Germline V gene lookup returns CDR1 MNHEY and CDR2 SMNVEV (reference sequence). Between the trimmed V and J ends, which lost 0 bases and 4 bases, there was a span of 5 bases. The CDR3 covers 13 residues. Here the CDR3 DNA reads TGTGCCAGCAGTTTATCCCTCCCAGATACGCAGTATTTT. Its translation: CASSLSLPDTQYF.

The chain recombines TRBV29-1 with TRBJ2-1; unclear D gene. Looked up from germline, CDR1 is SQVTM and CDR2 is ANQGSEA. The CDR3 sequence is 12 residues long. V lost 5 bases and J 5 bases, leaving 10 bases between the germline ends. This CDR3 is CSVPTGNNEQFF. DNA for the CDR3: TGCAGCGTTCCGACTGGAAACAATGAGCAGTTCTTC.

In the case of this clone: This sample includes further DNA sequences coding for the same CDR3. The V call is TRBV5-4, the J call TRBJ2-3; D gene unclear. V lost 0 bases and J lost 0, with 5 bases in between. CDR3 length equals 14 residues. The germline gives CDR1 SGHNT, CDR2 YYREEE (reference sequence). The CDR3 is CASSLVGSTDTQYF. The CDR3 bases are TGTGCCAGCAGCTTGGTTGGGAGCACAGATACGCAGTATTTT.

The chain uses TRBV19 and TRBJ2-1; D is possibly TRBD2 (5 bases). The CDR3 spans 13 residues. The V gene lost 8 bases and the J gene lost 6 bases, with 14 bases spanning the gap. From germline, CDR1 is LNHDA and CDR2 SQIVND (reference sequence). The CDR3 coding sequence is TGTGCCAGTGACAACAGAGGAGGCAATGAGCAGTTCTTC. This encodes CASDNRGGNEQFF.

The chain has TRBV10-3 and TRBJ1-5, with TRBD1 as a possible D gene (5 bases). This CDR3 is 13 amino acids long. V was clipped by 0 bases and J by 5 bases, with 5 bases between them. Germline loops: CDR1 ENHRY, CDR2 SYGVKD. CDR3 region: CAISESGDQPQHF. The DNA for the CDR3 is TGTGCCATCAGTGAGTCAGGGGATCAGCCCCAGCATTTT.

This chain joins TRBV15 and TRBJ2-1, with 9 bases lining up with TRBD2. Germline CDR1 and CDR2: LNHNV and YYDKDF (reference sequence). CDR3 length equals 15 residues. V lost 3 bases, J lost 3 bases, and 3 bases stayed unmatched. The CDR3 region is CATSSRAGGYNEQFF. CDR3 DNA: TGTGCCACCAGCAGCCGAGCGGGGGGCTACAATGAGCAGTTCTTC.